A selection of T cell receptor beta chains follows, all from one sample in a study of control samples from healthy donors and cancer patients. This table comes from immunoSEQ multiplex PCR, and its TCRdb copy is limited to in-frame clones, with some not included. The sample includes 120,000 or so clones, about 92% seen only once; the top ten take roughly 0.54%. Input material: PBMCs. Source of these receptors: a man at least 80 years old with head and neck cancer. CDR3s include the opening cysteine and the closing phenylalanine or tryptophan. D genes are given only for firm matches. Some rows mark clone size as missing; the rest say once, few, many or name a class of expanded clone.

CDR3 protein: CASSQDWQRSYNEQFF; CDR3 DNA: TGCGCCAGCAGCCAAGATTGGCAGCGTTCCTACAATGAGCAGTTCTTC; clone size: -; CDR3 length: 16; J gene: TRBJ2-1; V gene: TRBV4-1; D gene: -
CDR3 protein: CASSFHRDRAYTGELFF; CDR3 DNA: TGCGCCAGCAGCTTCCACCGGGACAGGGCGTACACCGGGGAGCTGTTTTTT; clone size: -; CDR3 length: 17; J gene: TRBJ2-2; V gene: TRBV5-1; D gene: TRBD1
CDR3 protein: CASSAHSYGYTF; CDR3 DNA: TGTGCCAGCAGCGCACACAGCTATGGCTACACCTTC; clone size: once; CDR3 length: 12; J gene: TRBJ1-2; V gene: TRBV9; D gene: -
CDR3 protein: CAIGASSTDTQYF; CDR3 DNA: TGTGCCATCGGGGCTTCCAGCACAGATACGCAGTATTTT; clone size: -; CDR3 length: 13; J gene: TRBJ2-3; V gene: TRBV10-3; D gene: -
CDR3 protein: CASWGGGNTGELFF; CDR3 DNA: TGTGCAAGTTGGGGAGGGGGGAACACCGGGGAGCTGTTTTTT; clone size: -; CDR3 length: 14; J gene: TRBJ2-2; V gene: TRBV2; D gene: -
CDR3 protein: CASSLVSRDTQYF; CDR3 DNA: TGCGCCAGCAGCTTGGTTTCCCGAGATACGCAGTATTTT; clone size: -; CDR3 length: 13; J gene: TRBJ2-3; V gene: TRBV5-1; D gene: -
CDR3 protein: CASSGTSGSTDTQYF; CDR3 DNA: TGTGCCAGTTCTGGGACTAGCGGGAGCACAGATACGCAGTATTTT; clone size: -; CDR3 length: 15; J gene: TRBJ2-3; V gene: TRBV19; D gene: TRBD2
CDR3 protein: CASSPDRPYGYTF; CDR3 DNA: TGTGCCAGCAGCCCCGACAGGCCCTATGGCTACACCTTC; clone size: once; CDR3 length: 13; J gene: TRBJ1-2; V gene: TRBV12-3/TRBV12-4; D gene: -
CDR3 protein: CASSRTFGNQPQHF; CDR3 DNA: TGTGCCAGCAGCCGGACCTTTGGCAATCAGCCCCAGCATTTT; clone size: -; CDR3 length: 14; J gene: TRBJ1-5; V gene: TRBV11-2; D gene: -
CDR3 protein: CASSVGGNSGTHEQYF; CDR3 DNA: TGTGCCAGCAGCGTAGGAGGTAATAGCGGGACCCACGAGCAGTACTTC; clone size: -; CDR3 length: 16; J gene: TRBJ2-7; V gene: TRBV9; D gene: TRBD2
CDR3 protein: CAWSPDRGMLGYTF; CDR3 DNA: TGTGCCTGGAGTCCGGACAGGGGGATGCTTGGCTACACCTTC; clone size: -; CDR3 length: 14; J gene: TRBJ1-2; V gene: TRBV30; D gene: TRBD1
CDR3 protein: CASSLAQTSGSYNEQFF; CDR3 DNA: TGCGCCAGCAGCTTGGCCCAGACTAGCGGCTCCTACAATGAGCAGTTCTTC; clone size: -; CDR3 length: 17; J gene: TRBJ2-1; V gene: TRBV5-1; D gene: TRBD2
CDR3 protein: CASSGNGQETQYF; CDR3 DNA: TGTGCCAGCTCAGGGAACGGACAAGAGACCCAGTACTTC; clone size: -; CDR3 length: 13; J gene: TRBJ2-5; V gene: TRBV2; D gene: -
CDR3 protein: CASSLMRTSGLYEQYF; CDR3 DNA: TGTGCCAGCAGTTTAATGAGGACTAGCGGACTCTACGAGCAGTACTTC; clone size: -; CDR3 length: 16; J gene: TRBJ2-7; V gene: TRBV27; D gene: TRBD2
CDR3 protein: CASSPRREEKLFF; CDR3 DNA: TGTGCCAGCAGTCCCAGGCGTGAGGAAAAACTGTTTTTT; clone size: -; CDR3 length: 13; J gene: TRBJ1-4; V gene: TRBV27; D gene: -
CDR3 protein: CASSQGQGVTSYEQYF; CDR3 DNA: TGTGCCAGCAGCCAAGGTCAGGGGGTTACTTCCTACGAGCAGTACTTC; clone size: -; CDR3 length: 16; J gene: TRBJ2-7; V gene: TRBV3-1/TRBV3-2; D gene: TRBD1
CDR3 protein: CAISEISVETQYF; CDR3 DNA: TGTGCCATCAGTGAAATTAGCGTGGAGACCCAGTACTTC; clone size: -; CDR3 length: 13; J gene: TRBJ2-5; V gene: TRBV10-3; D gene: -
CDR3 protein: CSVERRREAQYF; CDR3 DNA: TGCAGCGTTGAACGGAGGAGGGAGGCCCAGTACTTC; clone size: -; CDR3 length: 12; J gene: TRBJ2-5; V gene: TRBV29-1; D gene: -
CDR3 protein: CASSLGSPYEQYF; CDR3 DNA: TGCGCCAGCAGCTTGGGGTCACCCTACGAGCAGTACTTC; clone size: -; CDR3 length: 13; J gene: TRBJ2-7; V gene: TRBV5-1; D gene: -
CDR3 protein: CASSIYRGSIGEAFF; CDR3 DNA: TGTGCCAGCAGCATCTACAGGGGGAGTATCGGTGAAGCTTTCTTT; clone size: -; CDR3 length: 15; J gene: TRBJ1-1; V gene: TRBV9; D gene: TRBD1
CDR3 protein: CASSEALGVGGYTF; CDR3 DNA: TGTGCCAGCAGTGAAGCGCTGGGGGTGGGTGGCTACACCTTC; clone size: -; CDR3 length: 14; J gene: TRBJ1-2; V gene: TRBV6-1; D gene: -
CDR3 protein: CASSRTSGNTGELFF; CDR3 DNA: TGTGCCAGCAGCCGGACTAGCGGGAACACCGGGGAGCTGTTTTTT; clone size: few; CDR3 length: 15; J gene: TRBJ2-2; V gene: TRBV6-4; D gene: TRBD2
CDR3 protein: CASSFKDSNSPLHF; CDR3 DNA: TGTGCCAGCAGCTTTAAGGACAGTAATTCACCCCTCCACTTT; clone size: -; CDR3 length: 14; J gene: TRBJ1-6; V gene: TRBV5-8; D gene: -